One sample yielded the 17 T cell receptor beta chains listed below, sequenced in a study of OX40 agonist ivuxolimab in advanced cancers. Some clones are missing from TCRdb's copy, which holds only in-frame ones; the method was immunoSEQ multiplex PCR. The sample shows tens of thousands of clones, 89% of them seen only once. The sample was CD4+ or CD8+ T cells sorted from blood, taken in a trial of the OX40 agonist ivuxolimab. Receptor source: an adult with an advanced solid tumor such as melanoma, head and neck, liver or kidney cancer.

The chain joins TRBV5-6 to TRBJ1-1; 7 bases fit TRBD1. V shed 5 bases and J 7 bases; nucleotides not matched to a gene: 8. Germline CDR1 and CDR2: SGHDT and YYEEEE. The CDR3 sequence is 13 residues long. The CDR3 protein is CASRRRDSHEAFF. The CDR3 coding sequence is TGTGCCAGCAGAAGGAGGGACAGCCATGAAGCTTTCTTT.

In DNA, the CDR3 is TGTGCCAGCAGTCGATCGGGGAACTCCTACAATGAGCAGTTCTTC. Translating gives CASSRSGNSYNEQFF. This sequence joins TRBV27 and TRBJ2-1, with D possibly matching TRBD2 (5 bases). This CDR3 contains 15 residues. Trimming stripped 5 bases from V and 0 bases from J, with 11 bases between. Germline V gene lookup returns CDR1 MNHEY and CDR2 SMNVEV (reference sequence).

The V gene is TRBV30, the J gene TRBJ1-4, with D perhaps matching TRBD1 (5 bases). V gave up 2 bases and J gave up 1 base, with 11 bases separating them. This CDR3 contains 15 residues. In germline, CDR1 is GTSNPN, CDR2 SVGIG (reference sequence). The CDR3 DNA reads as TGTGCCTGGAGTACCCCGGGGGGAACTAATGAAAAACTGTTTTTT. It translates to CAWSTPGGTNEKLFF.

The chain links TRBV9 to TRBJ2-3; weak D call: TRBD1 (6 bases). This CDR3 contains 17 residues. Germline assignment: CDR1 SGDLS and CDR2 YYNGEE. V gave up 0 bases and J gave up 4 bases, with 18 bases separating them. CDR3 sequence (DNA): TGTGCCAGCAGCGTAGAGTGGGGGCAGGCCAAGGCAGATACGCAGTATTTT. Amino acids: CASSVEWGQAKADTQYF. Variable domain in full (rest from reference TRBV9 and TRBJ2-3): DSGVTQTPKHLITATGQRVTLRCSPRSGDLSVYWYQQSLDQGLQFLIQYYNGEERAKGNILERFSAQQFPDLHSELNLSSLELGDSALYFCASSVEWGQAKADTQYFGPGTRLTVL.

The CDR3 sequence is CASRDRQGFTDTQYF. The CDR3 coding sequence is TGTGCCAGCAGGGACAGGCAGGGGTTCACAGATACGCAGTATTTT. This chain uses TRBV6-1 with TRBJ2-3; 7 nucleotides line up with TRBD1. This CDR3 region has 15 residues. The germline CDR1 and CDR2 sequences are MNHNS and SASEGT. After removal of 6 bases from V and 2 bases from J, the junction contained 8 bases not matched to a gene.

The genes are TRBV6-5 and TRBJ1-2, with D unresolved. Germline CDR1 and CDR2: MNHEY and SVGAGI. CDR3 length: 13 amino acids. V lost 5 bases, J lost 2 bases, and 9 bases lay in between. The CDR3 protein is CASSPDGNYGYTF. DNA of the CDR3: TGTGCCAGCAGTCCAGACGGGAACTATGGCTACACCTTC.

V and J are TRBV4-1 and TRBJ2-7; the match to TRBD1 covers 7 bases. Germline V lookup: CDR1 MGHRA, CDR2 YSYEKL. The CDR3 is made up of 13 amino acids. V gave up 1 base and J gave up 7 bases; unmatched junction bases: 4. CDR3 DNA: TGCGCCAGCAGCCAAGCGGTCAGGGGGGAGCAGTACTTC. As protein: CASSQAVRGEQYF.

This chain uses TRBV7-2 with TRBJ2-2; TRBD2 matches at 9 bases. CDR3 size: 15 residues. From germline, CDR1 is SGHTA and CDR2 FQGNSA. V lost 7 bases, J lost 5 bases, and 8 bases stayed unmatched. The CDR3 region is CASTPRGGLTGELFF. CDR3 nucleotides: TGTGCCAGCACACCGCGGGGGGGCTTGACCGGGGAGCTGTTTTTT.

The genes are TRBV4-1 and TRBJ2-2, with 7 bases aligning to TRBD2. The CDR3 spans 15 residues. The junction had 7 bases not matched to a gene; V was cut back by 2 bases and J by 7 bases. Germline V gene sequence: CDR1 MGHRA, CDR2 YSYEKL. The CDR3, as DNA: TGCGCCAGCAGCCAACCCACTGGGAGGGGCGGGGAGCTGTTTTTT. Protein product: CASSQPTGRGGELFF.

The CDR3 nucleotides are TGTGCCAGTAGTATAAGTCGGGGACGGATGAATCAGCCCCAGCATTTT. Its protein product is CASSISRGRMNQPQHF. The chain recombines TRBV19 with TRBJ1-5, with a tentative D call TRBD1 (5 bases). The CDR3 has 16 residues. Trimming stripped 2 bases from V and 4 bases from J, with 15 bases between. CDR1 and CDR2 (germline): LNHDA, SQIVND (reference sequence).

This clone was found a few times. J is TRBJ1-5 and V is TRBV15; 9 positions match TRBD1. This CDR3 contains 15 residues. CDR1 LNHNV and CDR2 YYDKDF come from the germline V gene (reference sequence). The V gene end was trimmed by 5 bases and the J gene end by 9 bases; junction bases not matched to a gene: 11. CDR3 loop: CATSQGGTGSWPQHF. The CDR3, as DNA: TGTGCCACCAGCCAGGGAGGGACAGGGAGTTGGCCCCAGCATTTT.

This clone was counted once. This rearrangement joins TRBV18 to TRBJ1-2; 9 bases align to TRBD1. Germline V gene data show CDR1 as KGHSH and CDR2 as LQKENI. The CDR3 sequence is 18 residues long. V dropped 2 bases and J dropped 4; count of bases not matched to a gene: 14. The CDR3 coding sequence is TGTGCCAGCTCACCAACAGTAACCACAGGGGGCGCATTCTATGGCTACACCTTC. As protein: CASSPTVTTGGAFYGYTF.

The rearrangement uses TRBV2 and TRBJ1-3; tentatively, D is TRBD1 (6 bases). The V end lost 5 bases, the J end lost 0 bases, and 11 bases lay between the germline ends. CDR1 is SNHLY and CDR2 is FYNNEI in the germline V gene. The CDR3 has 15 amino acids. The CDR3 loop is CASSQQGSSGNTIYF. CDR3 nucleotides: TGTGCCAGCAGTCAACAGGGTTCCTCTGGAAACACCATATATTTT.

The chain joins TRBV4-2 to TRBJ1-4; 9 bases match TRBD1. CDR3 length equals 18 residues. Germline V gives CDR1 LGHNA, CDR2 YNFKEQ. V lost 0 bases and J lost 3; bases outside the gene matches: 8. In DNA form, the CDR3 reads TGTGCCAGCAGCCAAGACGGACAGGGGATAGGGTCTAATGAAAAACTGTTTTTT. Its translation is CASSQDGQGIGSNEKLFF.

This chain connects TRBV7-8 to TRBJ2-7; 10 bases fit TRBD1. The CDR3 is 14 residues long. Germline V CDR1 and CDR2: SGHVS, FQNEAQ. Trimming at V came to 5 bases and at J to 6 bases, leaving 7 bases not matched to a gene. For the CDR3, the DNA is TGTGCCAGCAGCCCGGGACAGGGGATAGGCGAGCAGTACTTC. Protein: CASSPGQGIGEQYF.

The rearrangement links TRBV14 to TRBJ1-1; the D gene is possibly TRBD1 (5 bases). The CDR3 is 14 amino acids. V was clipped by 1 base and J by 4 bases, with 10 bases between them. Germline CDR1 SGHDN, CDR2 FVKESK. In nucleotides, the CDR3 is TGTGCCAGCAGCCAAGGGGTCGACAGCACTGAAGCTTTCTTT. Translating gives CASSQGVDSTEAFF.

This clone was observed many times. The chain has TRBV10-3 and TRBJ1-1; a possible D gene is TRBD1 (6 bases). The CDR3 contains 12 residues. The germline V gene encodes CDR1 ENHRY and CDR2 SYGVKD. V lost 6 bases and J lost 11, with 16 bases in between. CDR3 sequence reads: CAISKGEGAAFF. In DNA, the CDR3 is TGTGCCATCAGCAAGGGGGAGGGCGCGGCTTTCTTT.